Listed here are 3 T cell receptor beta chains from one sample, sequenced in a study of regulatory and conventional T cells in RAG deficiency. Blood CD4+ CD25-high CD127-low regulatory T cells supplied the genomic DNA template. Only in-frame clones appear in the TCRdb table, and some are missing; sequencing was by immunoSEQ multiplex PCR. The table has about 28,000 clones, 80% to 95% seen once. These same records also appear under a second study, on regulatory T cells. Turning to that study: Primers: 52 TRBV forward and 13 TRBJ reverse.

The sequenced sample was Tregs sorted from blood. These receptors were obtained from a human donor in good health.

As DNA, the CDR3 is TGTGCCAGCAGCTTAGGAATAGGAGGGAACACTGAAGCTTTCTTT. Translation: CASSLGIGGNTEAFF. The gene calls are TRBV11-2 and TRBJ1-1; D not resolved. V was pared by 1 base and J by 1 base, with 10 bases between. The CDR3 is made up of 15 amino acids. The V gene's germline CDR1 is SGHAT and CDR2 FQNNGV.

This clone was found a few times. The CDR3 DNA reads TGTGCCAGCAGCTTAGCTCCCCCAGGGTTCGCGTTTAATTCACCCCTCCACTTT. It specifies CASSLAPPGFAFNSPLHF. J is TRBJ1-6 and V is TRBV7-2, with a weak D call TRBD1 (5 bases). CDR3 length equals 18 residues. In germline, CDR1 is SGHTA, CDR2 FQGNSA. V gave up 0 bases and J gave up 6 bases, with 18 bases separating them.

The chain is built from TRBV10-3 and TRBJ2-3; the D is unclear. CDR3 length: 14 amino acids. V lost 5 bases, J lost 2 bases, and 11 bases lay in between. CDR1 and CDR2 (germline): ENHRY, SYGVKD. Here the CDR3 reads CAISQPRYTDTQYF. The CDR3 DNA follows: TGTGCCATCAGTCAACCTCGATACACAGATACGCAGTATTTT.